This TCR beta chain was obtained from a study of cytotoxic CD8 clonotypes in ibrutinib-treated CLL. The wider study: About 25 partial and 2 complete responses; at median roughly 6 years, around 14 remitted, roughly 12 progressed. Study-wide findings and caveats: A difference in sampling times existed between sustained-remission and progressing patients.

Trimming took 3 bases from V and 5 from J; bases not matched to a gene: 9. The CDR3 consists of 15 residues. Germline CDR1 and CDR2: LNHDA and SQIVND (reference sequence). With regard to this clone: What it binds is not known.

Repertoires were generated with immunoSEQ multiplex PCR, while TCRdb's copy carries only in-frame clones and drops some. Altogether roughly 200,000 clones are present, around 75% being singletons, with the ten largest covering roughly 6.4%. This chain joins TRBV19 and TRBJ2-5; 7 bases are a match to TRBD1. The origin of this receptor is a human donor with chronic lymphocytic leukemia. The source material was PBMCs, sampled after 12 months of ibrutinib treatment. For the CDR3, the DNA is TGTGCCAGTAGTATCCCAGGGGGATTGGGTGAGACCCAGTACTTC. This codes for CASSIPGGLGETQYF.